The sequence of this T cell receptor beta chain was determined in a study of blood T cell repertoires in COVID-19. This clone was seen a handful of times. The protocol was immunoSEQ multiplex PCR, while the TCRdb copy is restricted to in-frame clones and leaves out a portion. The table has 300,000 or so clones, roughly 84% seen once. V dropped 4 bases and J dropped 5; count of bases not matched to a gene: 9. CDR3 length: 15 amino acids. Germline CDR1 is SGHNT and CDR2 is YYREEE (reference sequence). This TCR was sampled from a man between 50 and 59 years old with active or convalescent COVID-19. Sequenced material: peripheral blood. The chain couples TRBV5-4 to TRBJ2-1; 7 bases match TRBD2. The CDR3, as DNA: TGTGCCAGCAGCCGGTGGGGAGGGATCGACAATGAGCAGTTCTTC. Amino acids: CASSRWGGIDNEQFF.